This TCR beta chain was recorded in a study of T cell responses to AZD1222 COVID-19 vaccine. Across the study: Second doses at about 4 or about 12 weeks were pooled.

A single count supports this clone. Its target is not known. The assay was immunoSEQ multiplex PCR, and TCRdb's table has in-frame clones only and misses some. The table includes 80,000 or so clones, 87% detected once. This CDR3 comprises 13 residues. V was trimmed by 0 bases and J by 6 bases, leaving 5 bases between them. Germline CDR1 LGHNA, CDR2 YSLEER. The study, taken as a whole, reports: Unmutated regions of variants are reportedly targeted by nearly half of spike-specific TCRs. It was only after the peak T cell response that any repertoires were sampled.

This specimen was peripheral blood, taken on day 0 of AZD1222 vaccination. The gene calls are TRBV4-3 and TRBJ2-2; no firm D call. This sequence originates from an adult in good health. The CDR3 sequence: CASSQDRSGELFF. The CDR3 DNA sequence: TGCGCCAGCAGCCAAGATAGGTCCGGGGAGCTGTTTTTT.